Below, one TCR beta chain is given with its context. The antigen is unknown. The CDR3 has 15 residues. V was clipped by 4 bases and J by 6 bases; unmatched bases: 9. Germline CDR1 and CDR2: SGHTA and FQGNSA. This PCR relied on a set of 60 Vbeta primers and 13 Jbeta primers. Sequenced by immunoSEQ multiplex PCR; TCRdb stores in-frame clones only, minus some. The table lists roughly 130,000 clones, 80% of them singletons, with under 3% in the top ten. This specimen belongs to a study of cytomegalovirus exposure and HLA in healthy donors. Overall study findings and caveats: The study designated some 180 TCR beta chains cytomegalovirus-associated.

Sample: PBMCs. The clonotype comes from a man aged 30 to 39 in good health and CMV-seronegative. The chain joins TRBV7-2 to TRBJ1-2, with 9 bases matching TRBD1. The CDR3 reads CASSSLTGGFDGYTF. CDR3 DNA: TGTGCCAGCAGCTCTCTGACAGGGGGTTTCGATGGCTACACCTTC.